These T cell receptor beta chains were read from a single sample in a study of regulatory T cells in long-lasting Graves disease. MiXCR, applied by TCRdb to the multiplex PCR reads, yields one record per CDR3 protein. The data show over 350,000 distinct CDR3 sequences, 14% seen once. This same sample was also taken into another study, of T cells in Graves' hyperthyroidism and ophthalmopathy.

The sample in question was peripheral blood mononuclear cells (PBMCs), obtained at new diagnosis, from a patient treated with antithyroid drugs. Receptor source: a woman between 50 and 59 years old with Graves disease. Both conserved end residues are part of each CDR3. The size field is filled for only some rows; it gives once, few, many or a size class.

V gene	J gene	clone size	CDR3 protein
TRBV3-1	TRBJ2-5	few	CASGSGGSTVF
TRBV20-1	TRBJ2-1	many	CSARDVAGAYRNEQFF
TRBV7-8	TRBJ1-2	many	CASSISGAGGLNYGYTF
TRBV12-3/TRBV12-4	TRBJ1-2	many	CASSTTDRSNYGYTF
TRBV4-1	TRBJ2-5	-	CASSPPGTDGTQYF
TRBV5-1	TRBJ1-1	many	CASSYAGEVTEAFF
TRBV20-1	TRBJ2-3	few	CSAFLSRGVPDTQYF
TRBV20-1	TRBJ2-7	-	CSASGQANSYEQYF
TRBV5-1	TRBJ2-3	few	CASSLIGAPIGDTQYF
TRBV7-9	TRBJ2-7	many	CASSNRDFSYEQYF
TRBV7-9	TRBJ1-2	-	CASSTLLTENYGYTF
TRBV10-3	TRBJ1-5	-	CAISAGDRRDSNQPQHF
TRBV5-1	TRBJ2-1	few	CASSLSPTSGGKNEQFF
TRBV7-9	TRBJ2-7	many	CASSLRDFYEQYF
TRBV7-9	TRBJ2-1	many	CASSLPDSSSYNEQFF
TRBV13	TRBJ1-1	many	CASSTPLGSAMNTEAFF
TRBV6-9	TRBJ1-4	-	CASSYSGRHHKLNEKLFF
TRBV6-9	TRBJ1-2	many	CASSYSGQGFGYTF
TRBV9	TRBJ2-3	few	CASSPRRTSTDTQYF
TRBV2	TRBJ2-1	few	CASRTGTSGSEVDGNEQFF
TRBV7-9	TRBJ1-6	many	CASSLGQPNSPLHF